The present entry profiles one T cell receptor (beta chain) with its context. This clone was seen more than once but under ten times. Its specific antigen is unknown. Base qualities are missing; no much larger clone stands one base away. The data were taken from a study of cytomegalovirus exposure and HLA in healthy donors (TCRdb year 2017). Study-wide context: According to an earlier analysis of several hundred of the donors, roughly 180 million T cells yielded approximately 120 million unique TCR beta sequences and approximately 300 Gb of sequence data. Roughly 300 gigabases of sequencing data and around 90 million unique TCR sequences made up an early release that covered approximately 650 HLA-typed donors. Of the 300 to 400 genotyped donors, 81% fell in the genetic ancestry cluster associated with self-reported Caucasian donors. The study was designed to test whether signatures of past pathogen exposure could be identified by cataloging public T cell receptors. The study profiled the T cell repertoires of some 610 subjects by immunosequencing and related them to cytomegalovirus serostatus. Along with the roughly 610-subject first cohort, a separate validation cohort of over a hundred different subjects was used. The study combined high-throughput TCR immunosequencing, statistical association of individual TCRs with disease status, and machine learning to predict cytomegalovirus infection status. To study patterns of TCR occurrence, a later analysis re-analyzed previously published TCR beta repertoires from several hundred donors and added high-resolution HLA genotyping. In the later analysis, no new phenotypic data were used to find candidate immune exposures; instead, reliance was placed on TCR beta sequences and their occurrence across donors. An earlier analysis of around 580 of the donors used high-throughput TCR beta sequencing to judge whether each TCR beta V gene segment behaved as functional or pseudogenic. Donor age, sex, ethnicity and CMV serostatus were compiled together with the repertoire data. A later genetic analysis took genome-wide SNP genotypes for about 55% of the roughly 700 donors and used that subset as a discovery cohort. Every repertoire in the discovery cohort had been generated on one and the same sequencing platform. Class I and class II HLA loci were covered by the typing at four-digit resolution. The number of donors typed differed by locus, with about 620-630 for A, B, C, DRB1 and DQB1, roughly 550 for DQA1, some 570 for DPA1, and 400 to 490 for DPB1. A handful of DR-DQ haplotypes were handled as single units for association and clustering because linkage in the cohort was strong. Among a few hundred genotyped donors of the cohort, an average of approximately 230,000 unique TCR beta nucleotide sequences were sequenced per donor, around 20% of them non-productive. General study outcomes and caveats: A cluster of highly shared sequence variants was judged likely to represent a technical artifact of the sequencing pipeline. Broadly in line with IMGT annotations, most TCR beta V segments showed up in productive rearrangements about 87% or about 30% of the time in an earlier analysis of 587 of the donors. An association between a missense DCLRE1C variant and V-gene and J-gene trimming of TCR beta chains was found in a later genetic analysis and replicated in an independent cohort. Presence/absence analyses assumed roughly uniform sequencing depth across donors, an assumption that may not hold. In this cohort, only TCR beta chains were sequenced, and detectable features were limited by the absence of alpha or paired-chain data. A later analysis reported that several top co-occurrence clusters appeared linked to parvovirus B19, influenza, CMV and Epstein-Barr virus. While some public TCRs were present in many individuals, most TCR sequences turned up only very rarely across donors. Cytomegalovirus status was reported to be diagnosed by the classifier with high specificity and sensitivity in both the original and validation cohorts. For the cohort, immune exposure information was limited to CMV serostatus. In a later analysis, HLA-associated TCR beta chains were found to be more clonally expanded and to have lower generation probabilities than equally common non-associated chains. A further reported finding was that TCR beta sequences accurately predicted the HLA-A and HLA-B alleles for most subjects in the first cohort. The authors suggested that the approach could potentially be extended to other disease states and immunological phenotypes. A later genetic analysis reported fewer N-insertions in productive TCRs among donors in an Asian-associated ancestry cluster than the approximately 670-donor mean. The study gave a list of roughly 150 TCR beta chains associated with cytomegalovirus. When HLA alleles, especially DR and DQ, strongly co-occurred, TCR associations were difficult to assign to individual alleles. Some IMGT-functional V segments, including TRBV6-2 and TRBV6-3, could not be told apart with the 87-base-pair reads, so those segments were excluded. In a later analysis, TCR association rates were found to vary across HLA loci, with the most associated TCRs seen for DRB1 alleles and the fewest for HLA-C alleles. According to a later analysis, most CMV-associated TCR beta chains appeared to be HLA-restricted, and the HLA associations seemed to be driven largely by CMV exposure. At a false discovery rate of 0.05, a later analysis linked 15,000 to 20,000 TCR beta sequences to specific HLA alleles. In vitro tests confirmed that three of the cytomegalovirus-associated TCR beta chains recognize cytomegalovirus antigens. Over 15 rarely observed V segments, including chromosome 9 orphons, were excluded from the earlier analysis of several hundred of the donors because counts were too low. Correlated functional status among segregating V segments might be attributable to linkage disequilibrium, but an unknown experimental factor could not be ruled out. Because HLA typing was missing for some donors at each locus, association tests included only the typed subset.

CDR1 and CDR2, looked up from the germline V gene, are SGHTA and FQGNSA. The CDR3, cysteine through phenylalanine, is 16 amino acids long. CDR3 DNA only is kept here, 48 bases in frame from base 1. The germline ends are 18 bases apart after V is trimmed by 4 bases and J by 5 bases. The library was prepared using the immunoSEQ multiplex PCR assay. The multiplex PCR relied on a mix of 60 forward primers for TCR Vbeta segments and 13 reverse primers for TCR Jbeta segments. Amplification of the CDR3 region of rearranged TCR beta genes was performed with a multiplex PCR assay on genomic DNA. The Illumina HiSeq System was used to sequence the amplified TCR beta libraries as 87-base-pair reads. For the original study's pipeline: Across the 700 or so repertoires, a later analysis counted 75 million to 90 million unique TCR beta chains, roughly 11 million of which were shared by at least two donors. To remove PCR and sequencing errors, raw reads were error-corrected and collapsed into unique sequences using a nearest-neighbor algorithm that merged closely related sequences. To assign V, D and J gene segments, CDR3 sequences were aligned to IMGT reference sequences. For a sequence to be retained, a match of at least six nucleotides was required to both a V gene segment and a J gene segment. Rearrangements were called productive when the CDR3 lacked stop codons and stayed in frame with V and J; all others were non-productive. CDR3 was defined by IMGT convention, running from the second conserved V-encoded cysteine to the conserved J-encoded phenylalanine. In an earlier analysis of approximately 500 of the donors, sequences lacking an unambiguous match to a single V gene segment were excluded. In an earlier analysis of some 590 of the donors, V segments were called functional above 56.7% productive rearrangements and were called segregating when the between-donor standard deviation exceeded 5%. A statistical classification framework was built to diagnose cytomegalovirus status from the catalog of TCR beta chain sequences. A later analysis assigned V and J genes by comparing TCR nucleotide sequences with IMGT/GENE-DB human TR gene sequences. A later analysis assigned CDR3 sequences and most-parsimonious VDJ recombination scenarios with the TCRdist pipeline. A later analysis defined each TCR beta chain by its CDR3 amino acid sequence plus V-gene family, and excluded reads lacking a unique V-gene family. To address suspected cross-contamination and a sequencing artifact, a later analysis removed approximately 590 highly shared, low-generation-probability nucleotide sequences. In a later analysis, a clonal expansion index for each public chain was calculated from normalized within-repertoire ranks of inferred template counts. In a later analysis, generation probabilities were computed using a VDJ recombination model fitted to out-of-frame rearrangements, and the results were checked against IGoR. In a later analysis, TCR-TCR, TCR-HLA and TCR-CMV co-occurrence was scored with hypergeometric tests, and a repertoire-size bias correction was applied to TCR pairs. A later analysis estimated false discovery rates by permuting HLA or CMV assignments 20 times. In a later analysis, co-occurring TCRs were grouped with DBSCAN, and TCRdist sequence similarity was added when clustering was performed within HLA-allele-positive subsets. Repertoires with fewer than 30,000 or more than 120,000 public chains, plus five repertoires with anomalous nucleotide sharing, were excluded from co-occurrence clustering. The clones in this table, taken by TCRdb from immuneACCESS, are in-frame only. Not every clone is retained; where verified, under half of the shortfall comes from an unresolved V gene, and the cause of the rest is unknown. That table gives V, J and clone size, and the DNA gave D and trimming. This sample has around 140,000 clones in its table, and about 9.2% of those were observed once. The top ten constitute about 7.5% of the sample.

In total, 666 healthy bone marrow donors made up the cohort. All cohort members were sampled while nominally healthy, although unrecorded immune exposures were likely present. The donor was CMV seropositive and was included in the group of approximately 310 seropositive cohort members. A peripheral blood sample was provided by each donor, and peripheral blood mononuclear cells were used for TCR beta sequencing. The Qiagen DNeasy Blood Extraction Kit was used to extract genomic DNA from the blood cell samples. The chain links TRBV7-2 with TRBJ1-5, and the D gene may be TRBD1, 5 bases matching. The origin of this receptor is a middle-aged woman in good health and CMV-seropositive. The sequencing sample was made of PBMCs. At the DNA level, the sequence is TGTGCCAGCAGCTCGACGACAGTCGGTGGGGATCAGCCCCAGCATTTT. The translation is CASSSTTVGGDQPQHF.